This is a list of T cell receptor beta chains from one sample in a study of breast tumors, draining lymph nodes, adjacent tissues. TCRdb redid the calling of the multiplex PCR reads with MiXCR, one entry per CDR3 protein. Among over 130,000 distinct CDR3 sequences listed, around a third were seen once. The sequenced sample consisted of axillary lymph node tissue. The receptor set was obtained from a female donor with breast cancer. Some clones in this sample may be carry-over from other donors' samples. Each CDR3 is given with its conserved first and last residue. Fields, in order: clone size, D gene, J gene, V gene, CDR3 DNA, CDR3 protein. The D gene is left open where the match is weak. Size tells how often a clone was seen (once, few, many) or the class of an expanded clone, and some rows leave it out.

clone size: many
D gene: .
J gene: TRBJ1-6
V gene: TRBV20-1
CDR3 DNA: TGCAGTCGTAAGGGGGTCTCCTATAATTCACCCCTCCACTTT
CDR3 protein: CSRKGVSYNSPLHF

clone size: many
D gene: .
J gene: TRBJ2-3
V gene: TRBV10-2
CDR3 DNA: TGCGCCAGCAGAGAACAGTCTAGCACAGATACGCAGTATTTT
CDR3 protein: CASREQSSTDTQYF

clone size: .
D gene: .
J gene: TRBJ2-3
V gene: TRBV7-2
CDR3 DNA: .
CDR3 protein: CASSIYLCSAGHGRDTQYF

clone size: .
D gene: TRBD1
J gene: TRBJ2-2
V gene: TRBV11-2
CDR3 DNA: TGTGCCAGCAGCTTGCGACAGGGGACATTCACCGGGGAGCTGTTTTTT
CDR3 protein: CASSLRQGTFTGELFF

clone size: many
D gene: .
J gene: TRBJ1-6
V gene: TRBV6-6
CDR3 DNA: TGTGCCAGCAGTTACTGGATTTTACAGGTGGGTGAACCCCTCCACTTT
CDR3 protein: CASSYWILQVGEPLHF

clone size: many
D gene: .
J gene: TRBJ1-5
V gene: TRBV7-2
CDR3 DNA: TGTGCCAGCAGCTTTCTGTTGGGTCAGCCCCAGCATTTT
CDR3 protein: CASSFLLGQPQHF

clone size: many
D gene: TRBD2
J gene: TRBJ2-7
V gene: TRBV19
CDR3 DNA: TGTGCCAGTAGTATGATAGCGGGGGGTTCCGAGCAGTACTTC
CDR3 protein: CASSMIAGGSEQYF

clone size: many
D gene: TRBD1
J gene: TRBJ2-7
V gene: TRBV6-5
CDR3 DNA: TGTGCCAGCAGTTACACAACCGGGACAGTTTACGAGCAGTACTTC
CDR3 protein: CASSYTTGTVYEQYF

clone size: .
D gene: .
J gene: TRBJ1-1
V gene: TRBV20-1
CDR3 DNA: TGCAGTGCTACAGGGGAAAAGGTTCTGGAAGCTTTCTTT
CDR3 protein: CSATGEKVLEAFF

clone size: .
D gene: .
J gene: TRBJ1-4
V gene: TRBV11-2
CDR3 DNA: TGTGCCAGCAGCTTCAGCGGGGCAACTAATGAAAAACTGTTTTTT
CDR3 protein: CASSFSGATNEKLFF

clone size: many
D gene: TRBD2
J gene: TRBJ2-1
V gene: TRBV9
CDR3 DNA: TGTGCCAGCAGCGTAGCATCCACCGGGGAGGGGCAGCACAATGAGCAGTTCTTC
CDR3 protein: CASSVASTGEGQHNEQFF

clone size: many
D gene: TRBD2
J gene: TRBJ2-1
V gene: TRBV6-5
CDR3 DNA: TGTGCCAGCAAGGGCGGGAGTTACAATGAGCAGTTCTTC
CDR3 protein: CASKGGSYNEQFF

clone size: many
D gene: .
J gene: TRBJ2-1
V gene: TRBV5-1
CDR3 DNA: TGCGCCAGCAGCTTGGACCGCTTAGGGATAGATGAGCAGTTCTTC
CDR3 protein: CASSLDRLGIDEQFF

clone size: many
D gene: .
J gene: TRBJ1-1
V gene: TRBV20-1
CDR3 DNA: TGCAGTGCTAGGGTGGGGAACACTGAAGCTTTCTTT
CDR3 protein: CSARVGNTEAFF

clone size: many
D gene: TRBD1
J gene: TRBJ1-2
V gene: TRBV11-2
CDR3 DNA: TGTGCCAGCAGCTTACTACAGGGGCCCTATGGCTACACCTTC
CDR3 protein: CASSLLQGPYGYTF

clone size: many
D gene: .
J gene: TRBJ1-2
V gene: TRBV11-2
CDR3 DNA: TGTGCCAGCAGCAACCGGGGAGGGAGGAGCGGCTACACCTTC
CDR3 protein: CASSNRGGRSGYTF

clone size: many
D gene: TRBD1
J gene: TRBJ2-7
V gene: TRBV20-1
CDR3 DNA: TGCAGTGCATGGGACAGGGGGTACGAGCAGTACTTC
CDR3 protein: CSAWDRGYEQYF

clone size: many
D gene: TRBD1
J gene: TRBJ2-7
V gene: TRBV4-1
CDR3 DNA: TGCGCCAGCAGCCGAACCGGGACAGGGGGCCGAATCTACGAGCAGTACTTC
CDR3 protein: CASSRTGTGGRIYEQYF

clone size: many
D gene: .
J gene: TRBJ1-3
V gene: TRBV7-2
CDR3 DNA: TGTGCCAGCAGCCTCGCGGCTGGAAACACCATATATTTT
CDR3 protein: CASSLAAGNTIYF

clone size: many
D gene: .
J gene: TRBJ1-2
V gene: TRBV20-1
CDR3 DNA: TGCAGTGCTAGAGAGGCAGGCCTCTATGGCTACACCTTC
CDR3 protein: CSAREAGLYGYTF

clone size: many
D gene: .
J gene: TRBJ2-3
V gene: TRBV4-3
CDR3 DNA: TGCGCCAGCAGCCAAGATAGGCAGGGTCATGCAGATACGCAGTATTTT
CDR3 protein: CASSQDRQGHADTQYF

clone size: many
D gene: TRBD1
J gene: TRBJ2-1
V gene: TRBV7-9
CDR3 DNA: TGTGCCAGCAGCTTAGGGGACAGATTTTACAATGAGCAGTTCTTC
CDR3 protein: CASSLGDRFYNEQFF

clone size: many
D gene: .
J gene: TRBJ2-3
V gene: TRBV6-2/TRBV6-3
CDR3 DNA: TGTGCCAGCAGTTACTCGGTAGATACGCAGTATTTT
CDR3 protein: CASSYSVDTQYF

clone size: many
D gene: TRBD2
J gene: TRBJ2-3
V gene: TRBV5-6
CDR3 DNA: TGTGCCAGCAGCTTGGTTAGCGGGGGCACAGATACGCAGTATTTT
CDR3 protein: CASSLVSGGTDTQYF

clone size: .
D gene: TRBD1
J gene: TRBJ1-1
V gene: TRBV20-1
CDR3 DNA: TGCAGTGCTAGCTGGACAGGGGGCCAAGTATCCACTGAAGCTTTCTTT
CDR3 protein: CSASWTGGQVSTEAFF

clone size: many
D gene: TRBD1
J gene: TRBJ2-7
V gene: TRBV7-8
CDR3 DNA: TGTGCCAGCAGCCCTAGGGACAGGGGATACGAGCAGTACTTC
CDR3 protein: CASSPRDRGYEQYF

clone size: many
D gene: .
J gene: TRBJ1-4
V gene: TRBV7-9
CDR3 DNA: TGTGCCAGCAGTCTTTCACCAACTAATGAAAAACTGTTTTTT
CDR3 protein: CASSLSPTNEKLFF

clone size: many
D gene: .
J gene: TRBJ1-2
V gene: TRBV29-1
CDR3 DNA: TGCAGCGTTGAAGGGACATTTCATGGCTACACCTTC
CDR3 protein: CSVEGTFHGYTF

clone size: .
D gene: .
J gene: TRBJ1-4
V gene: TRBV2
CDR3 DNA: TGCGCCAGCACCCAAGCCGGGACCGGGGGGGAAAGACTGTTTTTT
CDR3 protein: CASTQAGTGGERLFF

clone size: .
D gene: TRBD1
J gene: TRBJ1-4
V gene: TRBV6-2/TRBV6-3
CDR3 DNA: TGTGCCAGCAGTCACGCGACAGGGGTGGGAGATGAAAAACTGTTTTTT
CDR3 protein: CASSHATGVGDEKLFF

clone size: many
D gene: .
J gene: TRBJ1-4
V gene: TRBV5-1
CDR3 DNA: TGCGCCAGCAGCTCCGACCCCAGGCGTTCTAATGAAAAACTGTTTTTT
CDR3 protein: CASSSDPRRSNEKLFF

clone size: many
D gene: TRBD2
J gene: TRBJ2-3
V gene: TRBV18
CDR3 DNA: TGTGCCAGCTCACCATCCCTGGGTAGCGGGGGGCCTACTAGCACAGATACGCAGTATTTT
CDR3 protein: CASSPSLGSGGPTSTDTQYF

clone size: many
D gene: TRBD1
J gene: TRBJ1-2
V gene: TRBV5-1
CDR3 DNA: TGCGCCAGCAGCATTCGACAGGGGACGGGCTATGGCTACACCTTC
CDR3 protein: CASSIRQGTGYGYTF

clone size: once
D gene: .
J gene: TRBJ2-2
V gene: TRBV19
CDR3 DNA: TGTGCCAGTAGTATCTCTGCTCTCACCGGGGAGCTGTTTTTT
CDR3 protein: CASSISALTGELFF

clone size: many
D gene: .
J gene: TRBJ2-5
V gene: TRBV12-3/TRBV12-4
CDR3 DNA: TGTGCCAGCAGTGTAACAGGGGAACGGCCCCGGGGGGAGACCCAGTACTTC
CDR3 protein: CASSVTGERPRGETQYF

clone size: .
D gene: TRBD1
J gene: TRBJ2-4
V gene: TRBV28
CDR3 DNA: TGTGCCAGCAGGTCGACAGGGCGGAACATTCAGTACTTC
CDR3 protein: CASRSTGRNIQYF

clone size: many
D gene: .
J gene: TRBJ1-5
V gene: TRBV10-2
CDR3 DNA: TGCGCCAGCAAGGACAGTAGCAATCAGCCCCAGCATTTT
CDR3 protein: CASKDSSNQPQHF

clone size: few
D gene: TRBD2
J gene: TRBJ2-7
V gene: TRBV6-5
CDR3 DNA: TGTGCCAGCAGTCACACGGGACTAGCGGGTCTCGAGCAGTACTTC
CDR3 protein: CASSHTGLAGLEQYF

clone size: many
D gene: .
J gene: TRBJ2-1
V gene: TRBV19
CDR3 DNA: TGTGCCAGTAGTACTCCCGGATTTTACAATGAGCAGTTCTTC
CDR3 protein: CASSTPGFYNEQFF

clone size: many
D gene: TRBD2
J gene: TRBJ2-1
V gene: TRBV24-1
CDR3 DNA: TGTGCCACCAGTGACCCGAAGGGTAGCGGGGATTGGAGTGAGCAGTTCTTC
CDR3 protein: CATSDPKGSGDWSEQFF

clone size: many
D gene: TRBD2
J gene: TRBJ2-2
V gene: TRBV6-6
CDR3 DNA: TGTGCCAGCACCAGGGGACTAGCGGAAACGAACACCGGGGAGCTGTTTTTT
CDR3 protein: CASTRGLAETNTGELFF